This T cell receptor beta chain came from a study of naive and memory T cell subsets. Treatment specified: skin biopsy from PPD injection site in Mantoux-positive individual. The library had UMIs added by 3' ligation of an oligonucleotide to TCR cDNA. Tuberculin skin test biopsies were taken where PPD was injected in Mantoux-positive people. Ligated cDNA underwent four rounds of PCR with nested alpha and beta constant region primers and SP2. TCRdb processed the UMI-ligation and nested PCR reads anew with MiXCR; each CDR3 protein has one entry. The sample gives 35,000 to 40,000 distinct CDR3 sequences, approximately 10% of which show up once; about 4% is in the top ten. This clonotype was seen many times. The receptor was derived from an adult in good health. The starting material was skin, obtained from a tuberculin skin test site.

This chain's CDR3 is CSVEDRFGQGVTDTQYF. For the CDR3, the DNA is TGCAGCGTTGAAGATCGATTCGGACAGGGGGTCACAGATACGCAGTATTTT. The chain carries TRBV29-1 and TRBJ2-3; 10 bases map to TRBD1. V was clipped by 0 bases and J by 2 bases; unmatched bases: 8. Per germline, CDR1 SQVTM and CDR2 ANQGSEA. The CDR3 covers 17 residues.